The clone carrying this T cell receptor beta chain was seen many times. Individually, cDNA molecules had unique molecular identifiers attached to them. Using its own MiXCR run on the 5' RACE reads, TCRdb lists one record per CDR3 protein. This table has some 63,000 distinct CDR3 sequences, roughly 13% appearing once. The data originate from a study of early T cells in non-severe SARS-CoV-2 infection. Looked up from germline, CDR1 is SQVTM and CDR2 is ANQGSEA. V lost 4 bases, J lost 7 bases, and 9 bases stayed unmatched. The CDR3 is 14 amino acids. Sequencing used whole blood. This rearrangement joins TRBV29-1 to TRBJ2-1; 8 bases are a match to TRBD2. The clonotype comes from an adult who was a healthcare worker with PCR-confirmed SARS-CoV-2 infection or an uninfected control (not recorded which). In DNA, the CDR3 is TGCAGCGTTGGTGGGCGGGGGGTCCTAAATGAGCAGTTCTTC. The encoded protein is CSVGGRGVLNEQFF.